This T cell receptor (beta chain) was found in a study of T cell repertoires and HLA-DP antigens. Study information: DNA input averaged 218.4 ng in sorted CD137+CD4+ and about 1,200 ng in pre-culture CD4+. Findings and caveats of the study: Sorted CD137+ clonality was 0.35 to 0.5 for both alloantigens, versus around 0.037 pre-culture.

Sequencing used immunoSEQ multiplex PCR; TCRdb keeps in-frame clones, though not all of them. The repertoire holds 65,000 to 95,000 clones, with over 75% as singletons. CD4+ T cells, purified by negative selection, averaged roughly 98% purity. Notes on this clone: As yet, its antigen is unknown.

The sequencing sample was made of CD4+ T cells from PBMCs. This receptor was obtained from a man aged 55 to 70 in good health and CMV-seronegative.

Here the CDR3 reads CASSAGYNEQFF. The CDR3 DNA sequence: TGCGCCAGCAGTGCAGGGTACAATGAGCAGTTCTTC. The J gene is TRBJ2-1, the V gene TRBV10-1; D might be TRBD1 (5 bases). The V end lost 4 bases, the J end lost 4 bases, and 5 bases lay between the germline ends. The germline V gene encodes CDR1 WNHNN and CDR2 SYGVQD (reference sequence). The CDR3 totals 12 residues.